The 8 T cell receptor beta chains presented below share a single source sample, sequenced in a study of cytomegalovirus exposure and HLA in healthy donors. Primers for the PCR totalled 60 Vbeta and 13 Jbeta. Clones were sequenced by immunoSEQ multiplex PCR, and TCRdb holds only the in-frame ones, with some missing. The repertoire holds under 200,000 clones, with about four fifths as singletons. Source material: PBMCs. The source is a male donor in good health and CMV-seropositive.

V and J are TRBV5-1 and TRBJ1-2; D remains ambiguous. CDR3 size: 14 residues. Trimming took 2 bases from V and 0 from J, leaving 8 bases between them. Germline CDR1 is SGHRS and CDR2 is YFSETQ. DNA for the CDR3: TGCGCCAGCAGCTTATGGGAGCCTAACTATGGCTACACCTTC. Its translation is CASSLWEPNYGYTF.

This chain joins TRBV2 and TRBJ1-5; maybe TRBD1 (5 bases). This CDR3 region has 13 residues. V was pared by 2 bases and J by 9 bases, with 11 bases between. Germline CDR1 and CDR2: SNHLY and FYNNEI. CDR3 sequence: CASSELGVLPQHF. CDR3 nucleotide sequence: TGTGCCAGCAGTGAATTAGGGGTTTTGCCCCAGCATTTT.

This clone occurred a few times. The sample holds other DNA sequences that translate to the same CDR3. The gene calls are TRBV5-1 and TRBJ1-1; a weak D match, TRBD1 (6 bases). The V and J ends lost 0 bases and 4 bases respectively, with 10 bases between them. CDR1 is SGHRS, CDR2 YFSETQ, per germline. This CDR3 is 14 amino acids long. In DNA, the CDR3 is TGCGCCAGCAGCTTGGAAGGGGGGGGCACTGAAGCTTTCTTT. Encoded protein: CASSLEGGGTEAFF. The full variable domain, completed using reference TRBV5-1 and TRBJ1-1, is KAGVTQTPRYLIKTRGQQVTLSCSPISGHRSVSWYQQTPGQGLQFLFEYFSETQRNKGNFPGRFSGRQFSNSRSEMNVSTLELGDSALYLCASSLEGGGTEAFFGQGTRLTVV.

This clone was seen just once. This chain links TRBV4-3 with TRBJ1-4; D is ambiguous. V dropped 0 bases and J dropped 4 bases, with 15 bases sitting between them. Germline V gene data show CDR1 as LGHNA and CDR2 as YSLEER. This CDR3 has 17 residues. This chain's CDR3 is CASSQERFRRFNEKLFF. The DNA of the CDR3 is TGCGCCAGCAGCCAAGAAAGATTCCGGCGGTTTAATGAAAAACTGTTTTTT.

This clone was seen more than once but under ten times. This rearrangement joins TRBV27 to TRBJ1-1; unclear D gene. This CDR3 spans 14 amino acids. The germline V gene encodes CDR1 MNHEY and CDR2 SMNVEV (reference sequence). V gave up 4 bases and J gave up 1 base, with 10 bases separating them. CDR3 coding DNA: TGTGCCAGCAGTTCCATGCTAAGGAACACTGAAGCTTTCTTT. Protein product: CASSSMLRNTEAFF.

The chain combines TRBV4-3 with TRBJ2-3; 9 bases are shared with TRBD2. The CDR3 contains 17 residues. V lost 0 bases and J lost 1; bases outside the gene matches: 5. Germline CDR1 is LGHNA and CDR2 is YSLEER. The DNA for the CDR3 is TGCGCCAGCAGCCAAGATGTCCCTAGCGGGGGCACAGATACGCAGTATTTT. This translates into CASSQDVPSGGTDTQYF.

The gene calls are TRBV25-1 and TRBJ2-5; the D is unclear. Germline CDR1 MGHDK, CDR2 SYGVNS. V was shortened by 3 bases and J by 5 bases, with 10 bases between the two germline ends. CDR3 length: 13 amino acids. The CDR3 nucleotides are TGTGCCAGCAGTGACTATGTCGTCGAGACCCAGTACTTC. The encoded protein is CASSDYVVETQYF.

The chain is built from TRBV4-2 and TRBJ2-5, with 9 positions matching TRBD2. V lost 4 bases and J lost 3; bases outside the gene matches: 6. The CDR3 has 15 residues. The germline CDR1 and CDR2 sequences are LGHNA and YNFKEQ. CDR3 nucleotides: TGTGCCAGCAGCCGCGGGGGGGCCACTGAAGAGACCCAGTACTTC. The encoded protein is CASSRGGATEETQYF.